This TCR beta chain emerged from a study of T cell changes during pregnancy in multiple sclerosis. Germline V gives CDR1 SNHLY, CDR2 FYNNEI. The CDR3 is made up of 13 amino acids. V lost 6 bases to trimming and J lost 2 bases, with 9 bases between them. Sequencing was performed with immunoSEQ multiplex PCR; in TCRdb, only in-frame clones are kept and a portion is missing. This repertoire shows about 48,000 clones, 85% to 95% found once; its top ten account for over 0.85%. This TCR was sampled from a female donor in good health, enrolled as a control in a pregnancy study. V is TRBV2 and J is TRBJ2-3; D gene uncertain. This specimen consisted of CD4+ T cells from peripheral blood mononuclear cells, obtained in the second trimester of pregnancy. CDR3 loop: CASRVGSTDTQYF. The CDR3 DNA sequence: TGTGCCAGCAGGGTCGGGTCCACAGATACGCAGTATTTT. Together with reference TRBV2 and TRBJ2-3, the CDR3 gives the full variable domain: EPEVTQTPSHQVTQMGQEVILRCVPISNHLYFYWYRQILGQKVEFLVSFYNNEISEKSEIFDDQFSVERPDGSNFTLKIRSTKLEDSAMYFCASRVGSTDTQYFGPGTRLTVL.